The rows below give T cell receptor beta chains drawn from one sample of a study of PD-L1 blockade in urothelial cancer. Profiling relied on immunoSEQ multiplex PCR, and the TCRdb table lists in-frame clones only, not all of them. The sample holds roughly 90,000 clones; around 89% are singletons and the top ten take roughly 0.99%. Here the sequenced sample was PBMCs, taken around atezolizumab (anti-PD-L1) treatment. The receptors originated from a woman older than 75 with urothelial cancer. Both conserved end residues are part of each CDR3. D genes are given only for firm matches. The listing skips clone size in some rows; elsewhere it reads once, few, many or a size class.

-,TRBV28,TRBJ2-1,-,CASSSQDYIDEQFF,TGTGCCAGCAGTTCCCAGGACTACATCGATGAGCAGTTCTTC
-,TRBV7-2,TRBJ2-7,-,CASSLLPVAGYEQYF,TGTGCCAGCAGCCTTCTTCCAGTAGCCGGCTACGAGCAGTACTTC
-,TRBV28,TRBJ2-7,-,CASSPPGFEQYF,TGTGCCAGCAGCCCCCCCGGGTTCGAGCAGTACTTC
once,TRBV4-1,TRBJ2-5,TRBD1,CASSQQGARETQYF,TGCGCCAGCAGCCAACAGGGGGCTCGTGAGACCCAGTACTTC
-,TRBV7-6,TRBJ1-2,-,CASSLVGALGYTF,TGTGCCAGCAGCTTAGTAGGGGCCCTGGGCTACACCTTC
-,TRBV5-1,TRBJ1-1,TRBD1,CASSLARTGGSDAFF,TGCGCCAGCAGCTTGGCTCGGACAGGGGGCTCAGATGCTTTCTTT
-,TRBV5-1,TRBJ1-1,-,CASSLDGLNTEAFF,TGCGCCAGCAGCTTGGACGGTCTGAACACTGAAGCTTTCTTT
-,TRBV5-1,TRBJ2-3,TRBD2,CASSLRAGGITDTQYF,TGCGCCAGCAGCTTGAGAGCGGGAGGGATAACAGATACGCAGTATTTT
-,TRBV15,TRBJ1-1,TRBD1,CATSRDLATTGRNTEAFF,TGTGCCACCAGCAGAGATCTCGCGACGACAGGGCGGAACACTGAAGCTTTCTTT
-,TRBV2,TRBJ2-2,TRBD2,CASSELMTSLGSGELFF,TGTGCCAGCAGTGAATTAATGACTAGCTTAGGCTCCGGGGAGCTGTTTTTT
-,TRBV6-5,TRBJ2-1,TRBD2,CASRTGTSYGEQFF,TGTGCCAGCAGGACCGGGACTAGTTATGGTGAGCAGTTCTTC
once,TRBV5-4,TRBJ2-3,TRBD2,CASSLGPRGGDTQYF,TGTGCCAGCAGCTTGGGCCCCCGGGGGGGAGATACGCAGTATTTT
-,TRBV5-1,TRBJ2-2,TRBD2,CASSWTSGRNGELFF,TGCGCCAGCAGCTGGACTAGCGGGAGGAACGGGGAGCTGTTTTTT
-,TRBV19,TRBJ2-3,TRBD2,CASSMGEREHADTQYF,TGTGCCAGTAGTATGGGGGAGCGGGAGCACGCAGATACGCAGTATTTT
-,TRBV10-3,TRBJ1-4,-,CAISASPGQGRGTNEKLFF,TGTGCCATCAGCGCATCTCCGGGGCAGGGGAGAGGAACTAATGAAAAACTGTTTTTT
-,TRBV7-9,TRBJ1-5,-,CASSRDSSGQPQHF,TGTGCCAGCAGCCGTGACAGTTCTGGTCAGCCCCAGCATTTT
-,TRBV19,TRBJ1-5,TRBD1,CASSMGQGDGSNQPQHF,TGTGCCAGTAGTATGGGACAGGGCGATGGGAGCAATCAGCCCCAGCATTTT
-,TRBV6-1,TRBJ2-1,TRBD2,CASSESFGTSHEQFF,TGTGCCAGCAGCGAATCTTTCGGGACTAGCCATGAGCAGTTCTTC
few,TRBV2,TRBJ2-2,TRBD1,CASSEGQGNTGELFF,TGTGCCAGCAGTGAGGGACAGGGAAACACCGGGGAGCTGTTTTTT
-,TRBV6-6,TRBJ2-5,TRBD1,CASSDLQGETQYF,TGTGCCAGCAGTGATTTACAGGGGGAGACCCAGTACTTC
-,TRBV7-9,TRBJ2-1,TRBD2,CASSPGLGNIEQFF,TGTGCCAGCAGTCCCGGACTAGGGAATATCGAGCAGTTCTTC
once,TRBV9,TRBJ2-3,-,CASSPQTGSGPDTQYF,TGTGCCAGCAGCCCCCAAACGGGGAGTGGGCCAGATACGCAGTATTTT
-,TRBV19,TRBJ2-5,-,CASNPGVGETQYF,TGTGCCAGTAATCCGGGGGTGGGTGAGACCCAGTACTTC
-,TRBV5-6,TRBJ2-7,TRBD1,CASSSDRGLIYEQYF,TGTGCCAGCAGCTCGGACAGGGGGCTGATCTACGAGCAGTACTTC
-,TRBV2,TRBJ1-3,-,CASSESGRFSGNTIYF,TGTGCCAGCAGTGAGTCAGGCAGGTTCTCTGGAAACACCATATATTTT
-,TRBV7-9,TRBJ2-3,-,CASSSGQGGATDTQYF,TGTGCCAGCAGCTCAGGACAGGGAGGGGCCACAGATACGCAGTATTTT
-,TRBV30,TRBJ2-7,-,CAWKASYEQYF,TGTGCCTGGAAAGCTTCCTACGAGCAGTACTTC
-,TRBV28,TRBJ2-6,-,CASRRSGPGANVLTF,TGTGCCAGCAGACGATCTGGCCCTGGGGCCAACGTCCTGACTTTC
-,TRBV27,TRBJ1-5,-,CASSWDGQHSNQPQHF,TGTGCCAGCAGTTGGGACGGACAGCATAGCAATCAGCCCCAGCATTTT
few,TRBV2,TRBJ1-3,TRBD1,CASSAGGGRSGNTIYF,TGTGCCAGCAGTGCAGGGGGCGGACGCTCTGGAAACACCATATATTTT
-,TRBV9,TRBJ2-3,TRBD2,CASSVEPLAGASTDTQYF,TGTGCCAGCAGCGTAGAGCCCCTAGCGGGAGCTAGCACAGATACGCAGTATTTT
-,TRBV30,TRBJ1-5,-,CAWSPDTSNQPQHF,TGTGCCTGGAGCCCTGACACTAGCAATCAGCCCCAGCATTTT
-,TRBV28,TRBJ2-3,-,CASSSTRADTQYF,TGTGCCAGCAGTTCCACGAGGGCAGATACGCAGTATTTT
once,TRBV6-5,TRBJ2-3,-,CASSYSMVGTDTQYF,TGTGCCAGCAGTTACTCGATGGTCGGGACAGATACGCAGTATTTT
-,TRBV18,TRBJ1-4,-,CASSPQADRTEKLFF,TGTGCCAGCTCCCCTCAAGCGGACAGAACTGAAAAACTGTTTTTT
-,TRBV11-2,TRBJ1-3,TRBD1,CASSSRQGGNTIYF,TGTGCCAGCAGCTCACGACAGGGGGGAAACACCATATATTTT
-,TRBV10-3,TRBJ2-7,-,CAISESRTVPYEQYF,TGTGCCATCAGTGAGTCCCGGACAGTTCCCTACGAGCAGTACTTC
-,TRBV2,TRBJ2-3,TRBD1,CASSRDRAGQDTQYF,TGTGCCAGCAGTCGGGACAGGGCAGGTCAAGATACGCAGTATTTT
-,TRBV6-6,TRBJ2-7,-,CASSRTEFLLSYEQYF,TGTGCCAGCAGCCGGACAGAGTTCCTCCTCTCCTACGAGCAGTACTTC
once,TRBV7-9,TRBJ2-7,-,CASSLFVSQTIIYEQYF,TGTGCCAGCAGCTTATTCGTATCACAAACCATAATCTACGAGCAGTACTTC
-,TRBV5-4,TRBJ2-1,TRBD2,CASSRTSGRVNEQFF,TGTGCCAGCAGCAGGACTAGCGGCCGAGTCAATGAGCAGTTCTTC
-,TRBV28,TRBJ2-7,-,CASTTQASEQYF,TGTGCCAGCACCACTCAGGCGTCCGAGCAGTACTTC
-,TRBV5-1,TRBJ2-7,-,CASSLEGKRNEQYF,TGCGCCAGCAGCTTGGAGGGGAAAAGGAACGAGCAGTACTTC
-,TRBV19,TRBJ1-2,-,CASSMGRVGYTF,TGTGCCAGTAGTATGGGCAGGGTCGGCTACACCTTC
-,TRBV29-1,TRBJ2-3,TRBD2,CSVAGLAGVGTDTQYF,TGCAGCGTCGCCGGACTAGCGGGAGTTGGGACAGATACGCAGTATTTT
once,TRBV28,TRBJ2-7,TRBD2,CASSPTAGAGEQYF,TGTGCCAGCAGTCCGACAGCGGGAGCGGGTGAGCAGTACTTC
-,TRBV5-4,TRBJ2-5,TRBD2,CASSPGGAGEGETQYF,TGTGCCAGCAGTCCCGGAGGAGCGGGAGAAGGGGAGACCCAGTACTTC
once,TRBV21-1,TRBJ1-2,-,CASSTTQGPYTF,TGTGCCAGCAGCACCACCCAGGGGCCGTACACCTTC
-,TRBV2,TRBJ2-2,-,CASSPNGGDTGELFF,TGTGCCAGCAGCCCCAATGGCGGAGACACCGGGGAGCTGTTTTTT
-,TRBV5-1,TRBJ1-1,-,CASSLQGRNTEAFF,TGCGCCAGCAGCCTACAGGGTCGGAACACTGAAGCTTTCTTT
-,TRBV29-1,TRBJ2-7,TRBD2,CSVASGSYEQYF,TGCAGCGTTGCTAGCGGGTCCTACGAGCAGTACTTC
-,TRBV6-5,TRBJ2-4,-,CASSFAQGIQYF,TGTGCCAGCAGTTTCGCACAGGGCATTCAGTACTTC
-,TRBV19,TRBJ1-5,-,CASSEFTGIVSQPQHF,TGTGCCAGTAGTGAATTCACAGGGATCGTAAGTCAGCCCCAGCATTTT
-,TRBV15,TRBJ1-5,TRBD1,CATSRDPGTGMISNQPQHF,TGTGCCACCAGCAGAGACCCGGGGACAGGGATGATTAGCAATCAGCCCCAGCATTTT
-,TRBV2,TRBJ1-1,-,CASTIGGLVTEAFF,TGTGCCAGCACCATCGGGGGGCTGGTCACTGAAGCTTTCTTT
-,TRBV7-9,TRBJ2-7,TRBD1,CASRPTGAGYEQYF,TGTGCCAGCAGACCGACAGGGGCTGGTTACGAGCAGTACTTC
-,TRBV7-9,TRBJ1-1,-,CASSLVGVNTEAFF,TGTGCCAGCAGCTTAGTAGGGGTGAACACTGAAGCTTTCTTT
-,TRBV28,TRBJ1-1,-,CASSRIGGRGRTEAFF,TGTGCCAGTTCCCGAATCGGGGGGCGGGGTAGAACTGAAGCTTTCTTT
once,TRBV6-1,TRBJ1-4,TRBD1,CASRGQGGEKLFF,TGTGCCAGCAGAGGACAGGGTGGGGAAAAACTGTTTTTT